The 27 T cell receptor beta chains reported below all come from one sample, sequenced in a study of vaccination effects on CD4 cells after COVID-19 (dated by TCRdb to 2022 to 2024). For these receptors, no antigen is known. The ViraFEST assay stimulated PBMC with viral peptide pools and then used TCR sequencing to identify antigen-specific CD4+ T cell clonotypes by expansion. After around eleven days of culture, CD4+ T cells were isolated with the EasySep CD4+ T cell isolation kit. Convalescent patients had PCR-confirmed SARS-CoV-2 infection between March and December 2020, before Alpha, Beta and Delta variants emerged in the United States. Library preparation employed the immunoSEQ multiplex PCR assay. Entries here come from immuneACCESS through TCRdb and include only in-frame sequences with V and J called. Some clones fail to appear in such tables; in the studies checked, an unresolved V gene covers under half of the shortfall, and the cause of the remainder is unknown. The sample table lists around 40,000 clones, under 80% of them with a count of one. Under 35% of the sample belongs to the ten largest clones.

Sequencing was performed on CD4+ T cells from PBMCs cultured with a peptide pool, taken before COVID-19 vaccination. The receptors derive from a human donor who had a prior SARS-CoV-2 infection.

The J gene is TRBJ2-1, the V gene TRBV19, with 10 bases fitting TRBD2. The V segment lost 5 bases and the J segment 7 bases; nucleotides outside the gene matches: 8. The CDR3 is made up of 15 amino acids. Germline CDR1 reads LNHDA; CDR2 reads SQIVND (reference sequence). This CDR3 reads CASSSVASGRNEQFF. As DNA, the CDR3 is TGTGCCAGTAGTTCCGTCGCTAGCGGGAGAAATGAGCAGTTCTTC.

The chain has TRBV11-3 and TRBJ2-5; 14 nucleotides match TRBD2. This CDR3 has 15 amino acids. Germline loops: CDR1 SGHNT, CDR2 YENEEA. J gave up 5 bases and V 4 bases, and 3 bases lay outside the gene matches. The CDR3 bases are TGTGCCAGCAGCTCGACTAGCGGGAGGGCGGAGACCCAGTACTTC. The encoded protein is CASSSTSGRAETQYF. The variable domain in full, completed from reference TRBV11-3 and TRBJ2-5, reads EAGVVQSPRYKIIEKKQPVAFWCNPISGHNTLYWYLQNLGQGPELLIRYENEEAVDDSQLPKDRFSAERLKGVDSTLKIQPAELGDSAVYLCASSSTSGRAETQYFGPGTRLLVL.

The chain employs TRBV19 and TRBJ1-2; weak D call: TRBD1 (5 bases). Germline lookup yields CDR1 LNHDA and CDR2 SQIVND (reference sequence). The CDR3 has 14 amino acids. Trimming pared 5 bases from V and 4 bases from J, leaving 14 bases between. DNA for the CDR3: TGTGCCAGTAGTGCCCCGCCTGGGGGCTATGGCTACACCTTC. Its protein product is CASSAPPGGYGYTF.

The rearrangement uses TRBV6-1 and TRBJ1-2; D ambiguous. The germline V gene has CDR1 MNHNS and CDR2 SASEGT. This CDR3 spans 12 amino acids. V was clipped by 2 bases and J by 6 bases, with 7 bases between them. CDR3 coding DNA: TGTGCCAGCAGTGAATATGGAGATGGCTACACCTTC. It yields the protein CASSEYGDGYTF.

The chain has TRBV6-1 and TRBJ2-3; D is unresolved. CDR1 is MNHNS and CDR2 is SASEGT in the germline V gene. This CDR3 is built from 13 residues. V lost 1 base and J 2 bases, leaving 4 bases between the germline ends. The CDR3 loop is CASSEGNTDTQYF. CDR3 DNA sequence: TGTGCCAGCAGTGAAGGTAACACAGATACGCAGTATTTT.

This clone is a singleton in its sample. The J gene is TRBJ1-2, the V gene TRBV19; D is ambiguous. Trimming stripped 5 bases from V and 1 base from J, with 11 bases between. CDR1 and CDR2 (germline): LNHDA, SQIVND (reference sequence). This CDR3 comprises 14 residues. The CDR3 loop is CASSRFEDNYGYTF. CDR3 nucleotides: TGTGCCAGTAGTCGGTTCGAGGATAACTATGGCTACACCTTC.

The V and J genes are TRBV30 and TRBJ1-5; TRBD1 matches at 9 bases. The CDR3 is made up of 14 amino acids. Germline V gene data show CDR1 as GTSNPN and CDR2 as SVGIG (reference sequence). The trim removed 5 bases at V and 6 bases at J, leaving 8 bases unmatched. This CDR3 is CAWQTTGGTQPQHF. In nucleotides, the CDR3 is TGTGCCTGGCAAACGACAGGGGGGACTCAGCCCCAGCATTTT.

The chain is built from TRBV10-3 and TRBJ1-3; a weak D match, TRBD1 (6 bases). Germline V gene sequence: CDR1 ENHRY, CDR2 SYGVKD. The CDR3 is 14 amino acids. With 10 bases removed from V and 1 base from J, the gap between germline ends came to 14 bases. The CDR3 protein is CATQQGRSGNTIYF. CDR3 coding DNA: TGTGCCACTCAACAGGGAAGATCTGGAAACACCATATATTTT.

This rearrangement joins TRBV5-1 to TRBJ1-2, with a possible D match to TRBD1 (5 bases). The CDR3 consists of 11 residues. Germline values: CDR1 SGHRS, CDR2 YFSETQ. The germline V and J ends were trimmed by 3 bases and 8 bases, with 8 bases remaining between them. CDR3 DNA: TGCGCCAGCAGCTGGGGGGACGGCTACACCTTC. The encoded protein is CASSWGDGYTF.

The chain uses TRBV21-1 and TRBJ1-2; TRBD1, the table's D call, lacks a check against the DNA. TRBV21-1 is a documented pseudogene. The CDR3 is 16 residues long. CDR3 in amino acids: CASSKMGGQTNYGYTF. The CDR3, as DNA: TGTGCCAGCAGCAAAATGGGGGGACAGACTAACTATGGCTACACCTTC.

V usage is TRBV3-1 (or the pseudogene TRBV3-2) and J usage is TRBJ2-7; possible D gene TRBD1, 5 bases. Looked up from germline, CDR1 is LGHDT and CDR2 is YNNKEL (reference sequence). With 3 bases removed from V and 7 bases from J, the gap between germline ends came to 16 bases. This CDR3 has 14 amino acids. CDR3 sequence (DNA): TGTGCCAGCAGCCAGGCAGGGCCATTGGGAGAGCAGTACTTC. It yields the protein CASSQAGPLGEQYF.

The chain is built from TRBV6-4 and TRBJ2-7; no reliable D call. This CDR3 has 15 amino acids. Germline CDR1 reads MRHNA; CDR2 reads SNTAGT. Trimming removed 4 bases from V and 7 bases from J, with 20 bases in between. The CDR3 loop reads CASSGTFPRYQEQYF. The CDR3 DNA reads as TGTGCCAGCAGTGGGACCTTTCCGAGGTACCAGGAGCAGTACTTC.

This chain links TRBV18 with TRBJ1-2; 9 bases are a match to TRBD1. Per the germline V gene, CDR1 is KGHSH and CDR2 is LQKENI. The CDR3 runs to 15 residues. Germline trimming cut 3 bases from V and 4 bases from J; bases unmatched to any gene: 6. The CDR3 sequence: CASSPGQGGIYGYTF. The CDR3 nucleotides read TGTGCCAGCTCACCGGGACAGGGAGGAATCTATGGCTACACCTTC. The complete variable domain, with remaining parts taken from reference TRBV18 and TRBJ1-2, reads NAGVMQNPRHLVRRRGQEARLRCSPMKGHSHVYWYRQLPEEGLKFMVYLQKENIIDESGMPKERFSAEFPKEGPSILRIQQVVRGDSAAYFCASSPGQGGIYGYTFGSGTRLTVV.

The V call is TRBV15, the J call TRBJ2-7, with unresolved D. This CDR3 is built from 13 residues. Germline CDR1 LNHNV, CDR2 YYDKDF (reference sequence). V lost 0 bases and J lost 6, with 9 bases in between. The CDR3 nucleotides read TGTGCCACCAGCAGAGATATCGCCCGCGAGCAGTACTTC. Amino acid sequence: CATSRDIAREQYF.

This clone was picked up one time. This sequence joins TRBV19 and TRBJ1-5; no clear D gene. The V gene lost 1 base and the J gene lost 6 bases, with 10 bases spanning the gap. The CDR3 is made up of 14 amino acids. The germline V gene has CDR1 LNHDA and CDR2 SQIVND (reference sequence). The CDR3 region is CASSIAAPPQPQHF. CDR3 coding DNA: TGTGCCAGTAGTATAGCGGCCCCGCCTCAGCCCCAGCATTTT.

This rearrangement joins TRBV5-1 to TRBJ2-7; D remains unclear. Germline V gives CDR1 SGHRS, CDR2 YFSETQ. V lost 1 base and J 3 bases, leaving 8 bases between the germline ends. CDR3 length: 13 amino acids. CDR3 sequence reads: CASSLSPIYEQYF. As DNA, the CDR3 is TGCGCCAGCAGCTTGTCCCCTATCTACGAGCAGTACTTC.

The V gene is TRBV6-6, the J gene TRBJ1-5; D ambiguous. Germline V gene data show CDR1 as MNHNY and CDR2 as SVGAGI (reference sequence). The CDR3 totals 16 residues. Trimming shortened V by 4 bases and J by 0 bases, and 13 bases separated the two germline ends. CDR3 DNA: TGTGCCAGCAGTTTCCGCCCCGGGAATAGCAATCAGCCCCAGCATTTT. Encoded protein: CASSFRPGNSNQPQHF.

The chain links TRBV15 to TRBJ1-4; D possibly corresponds to TRBD1 (5 bases). Germline assignment: CDR1 LNHNV and CDR2 YYDKDF (reference sequence). V was cut by 7 bases and J by 0 bases, with 15 bases left in between. The CDR3 is 16 amino acids. This chain's CDR3 is CATTQQEFATNEKLFF. The CDR3 nucleotides are TGTGCCACCACCCAACAGGAATTTGCAACTAATGAAAAACTGTTTTTT.

The chain links TRBV11-2 to TRBJ2-7, with D perhaps assigned TRBD1 or TRBD2 (5 bases each). This CDR3 contains 15 residues. Germline CDR1 reads SGHAT; CDR2 reads FQNNGV. V dropped 0 bases and J dropped 4 bases, with 13 bases sitting between them. The CDR3 DNA reads as TGTGCCAGCAGCTTAGATTTGGGGGAATGGTACGAGCAGTACTTC. It encodes CASSLDLGEWYEQYF.

In DNA, the CDR3 is TGTGCCAGCAGCTTACAAAGGGAGACCCAGTACTTC. Translation gives CASSLQRETQYF. V and J are TRBV7-2 and TRBJ2-5; D uncertain. Germline V CDR1 and CDR2: SGHTA, FQGNSA. CDR3 length: 12 residues. The V gene lost 2 bases and the J gene lost 5 bases, with 6 bases spanning the gap. Supplemented by reference TRBV7-2 and TRBJ2-5, the full variable domain reads GAGVSQSPSNKVTEKGKDVELRCDPISGHTALYWYRQSLGQGLEFLIYFQGNSAPDKSGLPSDRFSAERTGGSVSTLTIQRTQQEDSAVYLCASSLQRETQYFGPGTRLLVL.

Worth noting for this clone: A read error may produce the germline difference seen at one junction end. This chain links TRBV6-4 with TRBJ1-1; D gene unclear. The germline V gene encodes CDR1 MRHNA and CDR2 SNTAGT. The CDR3 runs to 15 residues. The CDR3 region is CVSSEFWGMNTEAFF. The CDR3 DNA sequence: TGTGTCAGCAGTGAGTTTTGGGGTATGAACACTGAAGCTTTCTTT.

CDR3 protein: CASIPRGPYEQYF. For the CDR3, the DNA is TGTGCCAGCATCCCGAGGGGGCCCTACGAGCAGTACTTC. J is TRBJ2-7 and V is TRBV7-9; TRBD1 matches 7 bases. V shed 7 bases, J shed 2 bases, and the junction held 5 bases outside the gene matches. This CDR3 has 13 residues. The germline gives CDR1 SEHNR, CDR2 FQNEAQ (reference sequence). The entire variable domain, with the rest obtained from reference TRBV7-9 and TRBJ2-7, is as follows: DTGVSQNPRHKITKRGQNVTFRCDPISEHNRLYWYRQTLGQGPEFLTYFQNEAQLEKSRLLSDRFSAERPKGSFSTLEIQRTEQGDSAMYLCASIPRGPYEQYFGPGTRLTVT.

The V call is TRBV4-3, the J call TRBJ2-5; D is ambiguous. The CDR3 consists of 13 residues. CDR1 and CDR2 from the germline V gene are LGHNA and YSLEER. V lost 4 bases and J 1 base, leaving 7 bases between the germline ends. CDR3 in DNA: TGCGCCAGCAGCCGCGACCGCCAAGAGACCCAGTACTTC. Translated, it gives CASSRDRQETQYF.

The CDR3 here is CASSFTAGDPREQFF. CDR3 DNA: TGTGCCAGCAGCTTCACAGCGGGGGACCCCCGGGAGCAGTTCTTC. The gene calls are TRBV11-2 and TRBJ2-1; 8 bases match TRBD2. Germline V gene lookup returns CDR1 SGHAT and CDR2 FQNNGV. The CDR3 is made up of 15 amino acids. Trimming at V came to 3 bases and at J to 10 bases, leaving 11 bases not matched to a gene.

V usage is TRBV2 and J usage is TRBJ2-1; D is perhaps TRBD2 (5 bases). V shed 4 bases and J shed 7 bases, with 11 bases lying between them. Germline V lookup: CDR1 SNHLY, CDR2 FYNNEI. This CDR3 is built from 13 residues. In DNA form, the CDR3 reads TGTGCCAGCAGTGTAGGGCCGGGGAATGAGCAGTTCTTC. Translation: CASSVGPGNEQFF.

This sequence joins TRBV18 and TRBJ2-7; 8 nucleotides line up with TRBD2. CDR3 length: 18 amino acids. Germline V CDR1 and CDR2: KGHSH, LQKENI. Unmatched junction bases numbered 14, after V lost 1 base and J lost 3 bases. CDR3 sequence reads: CASSPLDSWRGANYEQYF. The CDR3 DNA reads TGTGCCAGCTCACCACTGGATTCCTGGCGGGGGGCCAACTACGAGCAGTACTTC.

The chain is built from TRBV30 and TRBJ2-1; no reliable D call. Germline V CDR1 and CDR2: GTSNPN, SVGIG (reference sequence). The CDR3 spans 17 residues. Trimming pared 3 bases from V and 1 base from J, leaving 19 bases between. CDR3 in DNA: TGTGCCTGGAGACCTACCCAAGGGCTACTATCCTACAATGAGCAGTTCTTC. Amino acids: CAWRPTQGLLSYNEQFF.